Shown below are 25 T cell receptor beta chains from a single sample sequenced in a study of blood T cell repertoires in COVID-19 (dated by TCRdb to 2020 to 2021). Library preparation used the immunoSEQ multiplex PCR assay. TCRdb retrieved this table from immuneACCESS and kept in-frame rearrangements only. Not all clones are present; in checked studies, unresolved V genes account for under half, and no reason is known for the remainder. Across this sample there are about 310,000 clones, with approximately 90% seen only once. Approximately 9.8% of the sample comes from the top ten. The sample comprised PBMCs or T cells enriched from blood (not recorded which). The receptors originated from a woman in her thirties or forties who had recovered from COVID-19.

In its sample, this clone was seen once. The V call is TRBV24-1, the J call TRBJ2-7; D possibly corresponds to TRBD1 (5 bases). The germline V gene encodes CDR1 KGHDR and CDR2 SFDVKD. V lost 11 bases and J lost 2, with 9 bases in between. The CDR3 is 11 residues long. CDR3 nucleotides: TGTGCCAACGACAGTACCTACGAGCAGTACTTC. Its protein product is CANDSTYEQYF.

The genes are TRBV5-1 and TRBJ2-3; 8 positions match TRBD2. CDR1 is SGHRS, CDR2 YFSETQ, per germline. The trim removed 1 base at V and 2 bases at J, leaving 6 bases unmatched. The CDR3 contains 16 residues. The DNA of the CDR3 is TGCGCCAGCAGCTTGTTCGCGGGGGGATCCACAGATACGCAGTATTTT. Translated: CASSLFAGGSTDTQYF. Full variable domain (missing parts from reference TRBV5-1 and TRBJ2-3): KAGVTQTPRYLIKTRGQQVTLSCSPISGHRSVSWYQQTPGQGLQFLFEYFSETQRNKGNFPGRFSGRQFSNSRSEMNVSTLELGDSALYLCASSLFAGGSTDTQYFGPGTRLTVL.

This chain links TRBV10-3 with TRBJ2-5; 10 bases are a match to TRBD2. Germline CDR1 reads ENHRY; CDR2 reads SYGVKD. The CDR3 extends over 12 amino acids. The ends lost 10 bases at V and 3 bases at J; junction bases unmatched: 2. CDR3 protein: CASGLAEETQYF. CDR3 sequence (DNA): TGTGCCAGTGGACTAGCGGAAGAGACCCAGTACTTC.

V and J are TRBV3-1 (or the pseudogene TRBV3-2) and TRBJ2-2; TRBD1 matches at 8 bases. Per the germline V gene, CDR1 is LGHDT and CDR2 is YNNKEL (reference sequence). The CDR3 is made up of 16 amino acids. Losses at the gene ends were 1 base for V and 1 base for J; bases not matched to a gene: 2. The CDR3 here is CASSQAGTGNTGELFF. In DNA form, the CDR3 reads TGTGCCAGCAGCCAAGCCGGGACAGGGAACACCGGGGAGCTGTTTTTT.

The CDR3 DNA follows: TGTGCCAGCAGTCCCAGGGTAGCGGGGGGATACGAGCAGTACTTC. Amino acid sequence: CASSPRVAGGYEQYF. The chain couples TRBV28 to TRBJ2-7; 10 bases map to TRBD2. The CDR3 runs to 15 residues. Trimming removed 5 bases from V and 4 bases from J; junction bases left unmatched: 8. CDR1 is MDHEN, CDR2 SYDVKM, per germline.

The CDR3 spells CASSDQPWGRYGYTF. The CDR3 region has the DNA TGTGCCAGCAGTGACCAACCTTGGGGCCGCTATGGCTACACCTTC. V usage is TRBV6-4 and J usage is TRBJ1-2; D possibly corresponds to TRBD1 (5 bases). Between the trimmed V and J ends, which lost 2 bases and 4 bases, there was a span of 14 bases. This CDR3 is 15 amino acids long. Looked up from germline, CDR1 is MRHNA and CDR2 is SNTAGT.

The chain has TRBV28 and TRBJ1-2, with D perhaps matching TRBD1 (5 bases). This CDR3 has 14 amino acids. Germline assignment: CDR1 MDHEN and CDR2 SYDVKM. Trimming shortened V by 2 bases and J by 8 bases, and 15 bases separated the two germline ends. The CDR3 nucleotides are TGTGCCAGCAGTTTAATAGGGCAGGGCCTAGGCTACACCTTC. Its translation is CASSLIGQGLGYTF.

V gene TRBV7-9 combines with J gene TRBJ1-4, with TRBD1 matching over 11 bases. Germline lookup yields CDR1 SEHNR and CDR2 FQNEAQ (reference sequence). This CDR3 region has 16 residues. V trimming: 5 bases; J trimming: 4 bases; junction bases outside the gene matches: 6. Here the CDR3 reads CASSHRTGGINEKLFF. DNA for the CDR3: TGTGCCAGCAGCCACAGGACAGGGGGCATTAATGAAAAACTGTTTTTT.

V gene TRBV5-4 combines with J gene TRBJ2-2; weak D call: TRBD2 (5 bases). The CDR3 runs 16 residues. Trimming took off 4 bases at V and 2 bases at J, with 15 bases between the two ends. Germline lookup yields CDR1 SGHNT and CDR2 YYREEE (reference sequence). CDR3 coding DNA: TGTGCCAGCAGCAACGGTCGGGGTTACAACACCGGGGAGCTGTTTTTT. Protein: CASSNGRGYNTGELFF.

CDR3 in amino acids: CASSLFQGAEDTEAFF. CDR3 sequence (DNA): TGTGCCAGCAGCTTGTTCCAGGGGGCAGAGGACACTGAAGCTTTCTTT. This rearrangement joins TRBV5-6 to TRBJ1-1; 8 bases are shared with TRBD1. J was trimmed by 3 bases and V by 1 base; bases with no gene match: 8. The length of the CDR3 is 16 residues. Germline CDR1 and CDR2: SGHDT and YYEEEE.

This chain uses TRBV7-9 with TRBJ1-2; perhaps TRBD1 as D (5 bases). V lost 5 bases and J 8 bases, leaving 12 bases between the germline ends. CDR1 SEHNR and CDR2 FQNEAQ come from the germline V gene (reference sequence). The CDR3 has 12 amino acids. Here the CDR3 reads CASSPAGYGYTF. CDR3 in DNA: TGTGCCAGCAGCCCAGCAGGGTACGGCTACACCTTC.

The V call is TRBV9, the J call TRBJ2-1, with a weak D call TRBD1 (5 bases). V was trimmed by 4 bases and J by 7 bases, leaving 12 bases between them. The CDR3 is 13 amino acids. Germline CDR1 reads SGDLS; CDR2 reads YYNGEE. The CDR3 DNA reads TGTGCCAGCAGCCCAAGACAGACTAATGAGCAGTTCTTC. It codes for CASSPRQTNEQFF.

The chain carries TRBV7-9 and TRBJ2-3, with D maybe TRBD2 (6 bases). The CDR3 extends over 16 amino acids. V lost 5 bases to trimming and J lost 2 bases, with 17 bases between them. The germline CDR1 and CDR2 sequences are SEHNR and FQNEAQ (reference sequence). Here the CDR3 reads CASSPASGLSTDTQYF. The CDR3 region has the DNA TGTGCCAGCAGCCCAGCTTCGGGACTTTCCACAGATACGCAGTATTTT.

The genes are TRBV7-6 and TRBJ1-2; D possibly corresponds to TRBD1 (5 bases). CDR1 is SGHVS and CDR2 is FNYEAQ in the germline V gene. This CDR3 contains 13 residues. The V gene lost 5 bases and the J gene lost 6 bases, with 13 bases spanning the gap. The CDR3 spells CASSLQGRDGYTF. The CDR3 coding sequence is TGTGCCAGCAGCCTCCAGGGTAGGGATGGCTACACCTTC.

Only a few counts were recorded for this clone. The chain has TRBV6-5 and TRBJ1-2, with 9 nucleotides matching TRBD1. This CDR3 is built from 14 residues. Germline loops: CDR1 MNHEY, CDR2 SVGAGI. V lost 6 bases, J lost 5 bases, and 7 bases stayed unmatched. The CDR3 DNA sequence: TGTGCCAGCAGCCGGACAGGGGCCAGATATGGCTACACCTTC. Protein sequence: CASSRTGARYGYTF.

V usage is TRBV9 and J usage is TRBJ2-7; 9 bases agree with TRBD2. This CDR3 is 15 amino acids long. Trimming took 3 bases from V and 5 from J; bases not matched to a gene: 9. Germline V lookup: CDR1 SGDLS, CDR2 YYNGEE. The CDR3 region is CASSELGTSNHEQYF. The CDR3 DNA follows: TGTGCCAGCAGCGAGCTCGGGACTAGCAACCACGAGCAGTACTTC.

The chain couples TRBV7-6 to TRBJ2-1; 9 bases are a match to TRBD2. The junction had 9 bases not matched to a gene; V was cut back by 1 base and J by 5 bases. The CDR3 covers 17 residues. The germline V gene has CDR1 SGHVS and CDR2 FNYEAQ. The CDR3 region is CASSLEFWTSDHNEQFF. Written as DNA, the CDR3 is TGTGCCAGCAGCTTAGAATTTTGGACTAGCGACCACAATGAGCAGTTCTTC. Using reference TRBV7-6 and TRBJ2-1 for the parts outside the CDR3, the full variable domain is GAGVSQSPRYKVTKRGQDVALRCDPISGHVSLYWYRQALGQGPEFLTYFNYEAQQDKSGLPNDRFSAERPEGSISTLTIQRTEQRDSAMYRCASSLEFWTSDHNEQFFGPGTRLTVL.

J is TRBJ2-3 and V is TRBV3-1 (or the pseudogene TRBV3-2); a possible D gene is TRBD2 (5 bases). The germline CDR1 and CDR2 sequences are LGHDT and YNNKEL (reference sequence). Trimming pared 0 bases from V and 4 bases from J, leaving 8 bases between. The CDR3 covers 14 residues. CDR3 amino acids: CASSQDGRADTQYF. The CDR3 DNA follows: TGTGCCAGCAGCCAAGATGGGAGAGCAGATACGCAGTATTTT.

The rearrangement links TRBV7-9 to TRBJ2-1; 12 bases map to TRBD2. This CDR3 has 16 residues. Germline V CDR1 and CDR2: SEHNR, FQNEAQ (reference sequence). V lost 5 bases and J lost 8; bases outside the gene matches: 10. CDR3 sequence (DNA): TGTGCCAGCAGCCCTTGGACTAGCGGGACTATTGATGAGCAGTTCTTC. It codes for CASSPWTSGTIDEQFF.

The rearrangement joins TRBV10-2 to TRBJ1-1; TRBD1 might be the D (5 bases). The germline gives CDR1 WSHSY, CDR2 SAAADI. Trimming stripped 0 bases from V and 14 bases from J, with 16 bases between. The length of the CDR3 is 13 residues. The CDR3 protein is CASSESGRSQNFF. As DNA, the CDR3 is TGCGCCAGCAGTGAGTCGGGGCGGAGCCAAAACTTCTTT.

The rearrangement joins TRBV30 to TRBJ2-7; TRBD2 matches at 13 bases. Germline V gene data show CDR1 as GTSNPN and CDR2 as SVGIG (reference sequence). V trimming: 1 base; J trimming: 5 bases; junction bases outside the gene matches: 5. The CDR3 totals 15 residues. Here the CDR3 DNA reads TGTGCCTGGAGTGGACTAGCGGGAGGCCTTAACGAGCAGTACTTC. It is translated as CAWSGLAGGLNEQYF. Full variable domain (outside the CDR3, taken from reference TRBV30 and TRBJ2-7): SQTIHQWPATLVQPVGSPLSLECTVEGTSNPNLYWYRQAAGRGLQLLFYSVGIGQISSEVPQNLSASRPQDRQFILSSKKLLLSDSGFYLCAWSGLAGGLNEQYFGPGTRLTVT.

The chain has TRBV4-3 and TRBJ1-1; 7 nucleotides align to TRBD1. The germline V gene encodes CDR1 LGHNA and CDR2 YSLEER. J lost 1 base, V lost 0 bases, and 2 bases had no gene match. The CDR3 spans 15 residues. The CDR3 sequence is CASSQDWTGNTEAFF. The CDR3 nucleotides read TGCGCCAGCAGCCAAGATTGGACAGGGAACACTGAAGCTTTCTTT.

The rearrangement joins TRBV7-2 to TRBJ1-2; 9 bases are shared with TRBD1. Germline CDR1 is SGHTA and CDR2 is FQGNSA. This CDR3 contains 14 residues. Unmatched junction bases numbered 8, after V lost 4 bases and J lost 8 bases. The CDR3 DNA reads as TGTGCCAGCAGCTCCCGGACAGGGGAGAGGGGCTACACCTTC. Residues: CASSSRTGERGYTF. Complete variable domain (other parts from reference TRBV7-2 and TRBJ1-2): GAGVSQSPSNKVTEKGKDVELRCDPISGHTALYWYRQSLGQGLEFLIYFQGNSAPDKSGLPSDRFSAERTGGSVSTLTIQRTQQEDSAVYLCASSSRTGERGYTFGSGTRLTVV.

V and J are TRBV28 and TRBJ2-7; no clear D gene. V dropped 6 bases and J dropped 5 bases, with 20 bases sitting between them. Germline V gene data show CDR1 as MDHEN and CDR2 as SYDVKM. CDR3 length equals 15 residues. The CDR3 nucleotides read TGTGCCAGCAGCCCTAGGAATCCTCCTCGGGACGAGCAGTACTTC. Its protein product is CASSPRNPPRDEQYF.

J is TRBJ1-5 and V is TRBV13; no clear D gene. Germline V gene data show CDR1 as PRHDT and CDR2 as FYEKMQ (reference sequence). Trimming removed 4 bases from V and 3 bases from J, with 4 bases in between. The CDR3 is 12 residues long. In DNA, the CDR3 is TGTGCCAGCAGCTCCTACAATCAGCCCCAGCATTTT. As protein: CASSSYNQPQHF. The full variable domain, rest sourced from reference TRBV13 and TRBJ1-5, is AAGVIQSPRHLIKEKRETATLKCYPIPRHDTVYWYQQGPGQDPQFLISFYEKMQSDKGSIPDRFSAQQFSDYHSELNMSSLELGDSALYFCASSSYNQPQHFGDGTRLSIL.